This TCR beta chain was profiled in a study of T-cell reconstitution after alpha-beta-depleted transplantation in children. The V gene lost 0 bases and the J gene lost 0 bases, with 9 bases spanning the gap. The CDR3 is 17 amino acids. Germline CDR1 and CDR2: SNHLY and FYNNEI. In the case of this clonotype: Its target is unknown.

The study's findings and limits: After one year, T-cell counts and TCRbeta diversity mostly came from new T cells. Surviving thymic progenitors and recipient T cells were the source of high TCRbeta diversity at day 60 in some patients.

Preparing the TCRbeta library involved the use of unique molecular identifiers. TCRdb re-analysed the PCR reads in MiXCR, keeping a single row per CDR3 protein. The sample contains about 980,000 distinct CDR3 sequences, about 29% of which appear only once. This receptor was obtained from a boy in the first two years of life who had a stem cell transplant for SCID, so the T cells may come from the graft donor. The sample in question was PBMCs, mostly from graft donor cells, obtained 360 days after TCRalphabeta/CD19-depleted stem cell transplant. This chain uses TRBV2 with TRBJ1-6; D gene ambiguous. CDR3 in DNA: TGTGCCAGCAGTGAAGCGCCTCCCAGCTCCTATAATTCACCCCTCCACTTT. Protein: CASSEAPPSSYNSPLHF.